The 23 T cell receptor beta chains below were found in one sample sequenced in a study of blood T cell repertoires in COVID-19. Measured with immunoSEQ multiplex PCR; TCRdb has only the in-frame clones, and not every one. The table lists more than 75,000 clones, 82% of them singletons. Sequencing was carried out using peripheral blood. The receptors originated from a man aged 55 to 70 with acute or convalescent COVID-19.

This rearrangement joins TRBV3-1 (or the pseudogene TRBV3-2) to TRBJ2-3, with TRBD2 as a possible D gene (6 bases). With 5 bases removed from V and 5 bases from J, the gap between germline ends came to 11 bases. In germline, CDR1 is LGHDT, CDR2 YNNKEL (reference sequence). The CDR3 is 13 residues long. CDR3 loop: CASSSLGGDTQYF. Written as DNA, the CDR3 is TGTGCCAGCAGCTCTTTGGGAGGAGATACGCAGTATTTT.

The chain has TRBV3-1 (or the pseudogene TRBV3-2) and TRBJ1-1; D might be TRBD1 (5 bases). Germline-derived CDR1 and CDR2 are LGHDT and YNNKEL (reference sequence). V was clipped by 2 bases and J by 7 bases, with 14 bases between them. This CDR3 is built from 14 residues. CDR3 coding DNA: TGTGCCAGCAGCCAAAATGGGCTTCAGGGTGAAGCTTTCTTT. Protein sequence: CASSQNGLQGEAFF.

This chain links TRBV7-2 with TRBJ2-2, with 15 nucleotides matching TRBD2. The CDR3 loop spans 17 amino acids. V lost 5 bases, J lost 4 bases, and 5 bases stayed unmatched. Per germline, CDR1 SGHTA and CDR2 FQGNSA. DNA of the CDR3: TGTGCCAGCAGCAGGACTAGCGGGGGGGCCGGCACCGGGGAGCTGTTTTTT. This gives the protein CASSRTSGGAGTGELFF.

V usage is TRBV19 and J usage is TRBJ1-5; D ambiguous. The CDR3 runs 16 residues. The germline V and J ends were trimmed by 6 bases and 0 bases, with 15 bases remaining between them. From germline, CDR1 is LNHDA and CDR2 SQIVND (reference sequence). This CDR3 reads CASRVYEGTSNQPQHF. The CDR3 DNA follows: TGTGCCAGTAGGGTTTATGAGGGTACTAGCAATCAGCCCCAGCATTTT.

The chain carries TRBV27 and TRBJ2-1; 10 nucleotides line up with TRBD2. Germline CDR1 MNHEY, CDR2 SMNVEV (reference sequence). Unmatched junction bases numbered 8, after V lost 1 base and J lost 8 bases. This CDR3 comprises 16 residues. Here the CDR3 reads CASSLLGLAGVHEQFF. CDR3 in DNA: TGTGCCAGCAGTTTATTGGGGCTAGCGGGAGTCCATGAGCAGTTCTTC.

The chain joins TRBV2 to TRBJ2-2; 10 bases match TRBD1. V was pared by 3 bases and J by 6 bases, with 7 bases of the junction left unmatched. The CDR3 has 16 residues. The germline gives CDR1 SNHLY, CDR2 FYNNEI. The CDR3 loop is CASSDLGTGVPGELFF. The DNA for the CDR3 is TGTGCCAGCAGTGATTTGGGGACAGGGGTCCCCGGGGAGCTGTTTTTT.

The J gene is TRBJ1-3, the V gene TRBV19; D is perhaps TRBD1 (6 bases). With 3 bases removed from V and 1 base from J, the gap between germline ends came to 16 bases. There are 17 residues in the CDR3. CDR1 and CDR2 from the germline V gene are LNHDA and SQIVND (reference sequence). The CDR3 protein is CASSISRTDLSGNTIYF. CDR3 DNA: TGTGCCAGTAGTATTTCCCGGACAGATTTATCTGGAAACACCATATATTTT.

This clone showed up just a few times. The CDR3 here is CASSYSSGFSYEQYF. For the CDR3, the DNA is TGTGCCAGCAGTTACTCGAGCGGATTCTCCTACGAGCAGTACTTC. The chain is built from TRBV6-5 and TRBJ2-7, with D tentatively TRBD2 (5 bases). Germline V gives CDR1 MNHEY, CDR2 SVGAGI. Deletions cut 0 bases from V and 0 bases from J, with 9 bases between. The CDR3 runs to 15 residues.

The CDR3 region is CASSPSQSGSPLHF. The CDR3 DNA sequence: TGTGCCAGCAGCCCCTCACAGTCTGGGTCACCCCTCCACTTT. This chain links TRBV7-2 with TRBJ1-6; D gene ambiguous. CDR1 is SGHTA and CDR2 is FQGNSA in the germline V gene. V gave up 5 bases and J gave up 10 bases, with 15 bases separating them. The CDR3 covers 14 residues. Full variable domain (remainder filled in from reference TRBV7-2 and TRBJ1-6): GAGVSQSPSNKVTEKGKDVELRCDPISGHTALYWYRQSLGQGLEFLIYFQGNSAPDKSGLPSDRFSAERTGGSVSTLTIQRTQQEDSAVYLCASSPSQSGSPLHFGNGTRLTVT.

The CDR3: CASSITAGGQPQHF. CDR3 bases: TGTGCCAGTAGTATAACGGCAGGAGGGCAGCCCCAGCATTTT. The chain is built from TRBV19 and TRBJ1-5; D remains unclear. The CDR3 has 14 amino acids. Between the trimmed V and J ends, which lost 2 bases and 7 bases, there was a span of 12 bases. Germline V CDR1 and CDR2: LNHDA, SQIVND (reference sequence).

J is TRBJ1-1 and V is TRBV20-1; 8 bases align to TRBD1. Germline V gene sequence: CDR1 DFQATT, CDR2 SNEGSKA (reference sequence). The V segment lost 6 bases and the J segment 4 bases; nucleotides outside the gene matches: 10. The CDR3 is 14 residues long. The CDR3 spells CSASNRGGSTEAFF. CDR3 bases: TGCAGTGCCAGTAACAGGGGGGGAAGCACTGAAGCTTTCTTT.

J is TRBJ1-1 and V is TRBV9; 7 nucleotides line up with TRBD1. Germline loops: CDR1 SGDLS, CDR2 YYNGEE. J was trimmed by 5 bases and V by 4 bases; bases with no gene match: 8. The CDR3 spans 14 residues. CDR3 in amino acids: CASSPTTGSTEAFF. CDR3 coding DNA: TGTGCCAGCAGCCCGACGACAGGGTCTACTGAAGCTTTCTTT.

The chain links TRBV9 to TRBJ2-7; TRBD2 aligns across 13 bases. The germline gives CDR1 SGDLS, CDR2 YYNGEE. There are 15 residues in the CDR3. J lost 2 bases, V lost 4 bases, and 3 bases had no gene match. The CDR3, as DNA: TGTGCCAGCAGCAACGGACTAGCGGGGGCCTACGAGCAGTACTTC. It encodes CASSNGLAGAYEQYF.

The chain carries TRBV15 and TRBJ2-2; 9 bases line up with TRBD2. The CDR3 runs to 17 residues. Germline-derived CDR1 and CDR2 are LNHNV and YYDKDF (reference sequence). The junction had 10 bases not matched to a gene; V was cut back by 6 bases and J by 2 bases. The CDR3 region is CATRGIETSGNTGELFF. The DNA of the CDR3 is TGTGCCACCAGGGGGATAGAGACTAGCGGAAACACCGGGGAGCTGTTTTTT.

The chain couples TRBV11-2 to TRBJ2-3; D call uncertain. V was clipped by 5 bases and J by 2 bases, with 2 bases between them. The CDR3 runs 11 residues. From germline, CDR1 is SGHAT and CDR2 FQNNGV. This CDR3 is CASSHTDTQYF. In nucleotides, the CDR3 is TGTGCCAGCAGCCACACAGATACGCAGTATTTT.

This clone was seen a few times. The chain links TRBV6-2 or TRBV6-3 to TRBJ2-2, with 10 bases matching TRBD2. CDR1 is MNHEY, CDR2 SVGEGT, per germline. V shed 4 bases, J shed 5 bases, and the junction held 1 base outside the gene matches. The CDR3 contains 14 residues. CDR3 sequence: CASSLLAGTGELFF. In DNA, the CDR3 is TGTGCCAGCAGTTTACTAGCGGGAACCGGGGAGCTGTTTTTT.

The gene calls are TRBV5-1 and TRBJ1-1, with D unclear. The CDR3 sequence is 15 residues long. Germline CDR1 SGHRS, CDR2 YFSETQ. V lost 4 bases and J lost 3, with 16 bases in between. In DNA form, the CDR3 reads TGCGCCAGCAGCCTGGGCATAGGAGGGTACACTGAAGCTTTCTTT. Residues: CASSLGIGGYTEAFF.

V usage is TRBV10-3 and J usage is TRBJ1-1; no reliable D call. The length of the CDR3 is 15 residues. Germline CDR1 and CDR2: ENHRY and SYGVKD. The V and J ends lost 2 bases and 2 bases respectively, with 12 bases between them. The CDR3 DNA reads as TGTGCCATCAGTGAGGGGCGGGGATATAACACTGAAGCTTTCTTT. Protein product: CAISEGRGYNTEAFF.

This clone qualifies as medium-sized. The V and J genes are TRBV13 and TRBJ1-6; 8 nucleotides match TRBD1. Germline CDR1 PRHDT, CDR2 FYEKMQ (reference sequence). This CDR3 spans 15 amino acids. Trimming took 5 bases from V and 8 from J; bases not matched to a gene: 8. The CDR3 loop reads CASSVTGGGYSPLHF. DNA of the CDR3: TGTGCCAGCAGCGTTACAGGGGGGGGTTATTCACCCCTCCACTTT.

The table lists this clone with a count of one. The chain has TRBV5-1 and TRBJ2-5, with 8 bases fitting TRBD1. This CDR3 region has 13 residues. In germline, CDR1 is SGHRS, CDR2 YFSETQ. With 4 bases clipped from V and 5 bases from J, the junction kept 4 bases outside the gene matches. The CDR3 DNA reads TGCGCCAGCAGCACGGACAGGGTGGAGACCCAGTACTTC. Translated: CASSTDRVETQYF.

The chain links TRBV27 to TRBJ1-2, with D possibly being TRBD1 (6 bases). V was shortened by 4 bases and J by 4 bases, with 19 bases between the two germline ends. The V gene's germline CDR1 is MNHEY and CDR2 SMNVEV (reference sequence). The CDR3 totals 16 residues. CDR3 coding DNA: TGTGCCAGCAGTTCCGCCAAGGGGCAGGGGAGCTATGGCTACACCTTC. This gives the protein CASSSAKGQGSYGYTF.

The V and J genes are TRBV19 and TRBJ1-5; D is uncertain. Germline values: CDR1 LNHDA, CDR2 SQIVND (reference sequence). The V gene lost 3 bases and the J gene lost 0 bases, with 12 bases spanning the gap. There are 16 residues in the CDR3. CDR3: CASSIPPFYSNQPQHF. CDR3 nucleotides: TGTGCCAGTAGTATCCCCCCTTTCTATAGCAATCAGCCCCAGCATTTT.

CDR3 loop: CASSQGVSQETQYF. In DNA form, the CDR3 reads TGTGCCAGCAGTCAGGGGGTGAGCCAAGAGACCCAGTACTTC. The chain is built from TRBV28 and TRBJ2-5; 7 bases map to TRBD1. This CDR3 comprises 14 residues. J lost 1 base, V lost 5 bases, and 4 bases had no gene match. The V gene's germline CDR1 is MDHEN and CDR2 SYDVKM.